A selection of T cell receptor beta chains follows, all from one sample in a study of blood T cell repertoires in COVID-19. Sequencing was performed with immunoSEQ multiplex PCR; in TCRdb, only in-frame clones are kept and a portion is missing. Among under 150,000 clones listed, approximately 81% were seen once. The sequencing input was peripheral blood. These receptors were taken from a human donor in a cohort sampled during active COVID-19. The CDR3 runs from the conserved cysteine through the conserved F or W. Fields, in order: J gene, V gene, clone size, D gene, CDR3 protein, CDR3 DNA. A D gene is named only where the DNA matches it firmly. Clone sizes are given selectively: once, few, many, or a class where the clone is expanded.

TRBJ2-1	TRBV7-6	NA	TRBD2	CASSISGGSSYNEQFF	TGTGCCAGCAGTATTAGCGGGGGGAGCTCCTACAATGAGCAGTTCTTC
TRBJ2-1	TRBV5-4	NA	TRBD2	CASSSPGLAGDEQFF	TGTGCCAGCAGCTCACCGGGACTAGCGGGTGATGAGCAGTTCTTC
TRBJ2-7	TRBV19	NA	NA	CASSSGPGGEQYF	TGTGCCAGTAGTTCTGGGCCCGGGGGCGAGCAGTACTTC
TRBJ1-4	TRBV6-6	NA	NA	CASSYSSQGQGEKLFF	TGTGCCAGCAGTTACTCGAGTCAGGGGCAGGGTGAAAAACTGTTTTTT
TRBJ2-4	TRBV5-4	few	TRBD1	CASSLVRTGGRNIQYF	TGTGCCAGCAGCTTGGTCAGGACAGGAGGACGAAACATTCAGTACTTC
TRBJ1-1	TRBV6-5	NA	TRBD1	CASSYQGTGDTEAFF	TGTGCCAGCAGTTACCAAGGGACAGGGGACACTGAAGCTTTCTTT
TRBJ1-6	TRBV19	few	NA	CASSMPKWQANNSPLHF	TGTGCCAGTAGTATGCCAAAGTGGCAGGCCAATAATTCACCCCTCCACTTT
TRBJ2-2	TRBV5-1	NA	TRBD1	CASSSRQGAGELFF	TGCGCCAGCAGCTCTAGACAGGGTGCCGGGGAGCTGTTTTTT
TRBJ2-1	TRBV18	NA	NA	CASSRERVANEQFF	TGTGCCAGCTCAAGGGAGAGAGTTGCGAATGAGCAGTTCTTC
TRBJ1-1	TRBV19	NA	NA	CASKGRGGTEAFF	TGTGCCAGTAAGGGACGGGGAGGCACTGAAGCTTTCTTT
TRBJ1-2	TRBV6-2/TRBV6-3	NA	NA	CASSRGQLYGYTF	TGTGCCAGCAGTAGAGGACAACTCTATGGCTACACCTTC
TRBJ2-7	TRBV5-1	once	TRBD1	CASSLDRGTLYEQYF	TGCGCCAGCAGCCTCGACAGGGGGACCCTCTACGAGCAGTACTTC
TRBJ2-1	TRBV2	NA	NA	CASLSYNEQFF	TGTGCCAGCCTCTCCTACAATGAGCAGTTCTTC
TRBJ2-1	TRBV7-6	NA	NA	CASSLQDNEQFF	TGTGCCAGCAGCTTACAGGACAATGAGCAGTTCTTC
TRBJ2-1	TRBV9	NA	NA	CASSPRGATYNEQFF	TGTGCCAGCAGCCCCCGCGGGGCTACCTACAATGAGCAGTTCTTC
TRBJ2-3	TRBV3-1/TRBV3-2	many	TRBD2	CASSFRTSGVSTDTQYF	TGTGCCAGCAGCTTTAGGACTAGCGGGGTGAGCACAGATACGCAGTATTTT
TRBJ2-3	TRBV5-6	NA	TRBD1	CASSLRGLSTDTQYF	TGTGCCAGCAGCCTGAGGGGGCTTAGCACAGATACGCAGTATTTT
TRBJ1-2	TRBV7-2	NA	NA	CASSLGSEYGYTF	TGTGCCAGCAGCTTAGGGTCCGAGTATGGCTACACCTTC
TRBJ2-7	TRBV5-1	once	NA	CASTGQVAGEQYF	TGCGCCAGCACCGGCCAGGTCGCGGGCGAGCAGTACTTC
TRBJ2-7	TRBV6-5	once	TRBD1	CASSRGDRGLYEQYF	TGTGCCAGCAGCCGGGGGGACAGGGGCCTATACGAGCAGTACTTC
TRBJ1-2	TRBV10-3	NA	NA	CAISGRDYGYTF	TGTGCCATCAGTGGACGGGACTATGGCTACACCTTC
TRBJ2-5	TRBV6-6	NA	TRBD1	CASSYSRTGGRETQYF	TGTGCCAGCAGTTACTCGAGGACAGGGGGCAGGGAGACCCAGTACTTC
TRBJ2-3	TRBV15	NA	TRBD2	CATSRVLAGGPQDTQYF	TGTGCCACCAGCAGAGTCCTAGCGGGGGGGCCCCAAGATACGCAGTATTTT
TRBJ1-2	TRBV7-2	NA	NA	CASSDPTGTSYRPNYGYTF	TGTGCCAGCAGCGACCCTACCGGGACATCATACCGACCCAACTATGGCTACACCTTC
TRBJ1-5	TRBV28	NA	NA	CASRQAGRPQHF	TGTGCCAGTCGACAGGCTGGGAGGCCCCAGCATTTT
TRBJ1-5	TRBV12-3/TRBV12-4	NA	NA	CASSLYSNQPQHF	TGTGCCAGCAGTTTATATAGCAATCAGCCCCAGCATTTT
TRBJ2-3	TRBV5-1	NA	NA	CASSGRDTKDTQYF	TGCGCCAGCAGCGGCCGGGACACTAAAGATACGCAGTATTTT
TRBJ2-7	TRBV19	NA	NA	CASNDPTGTYEQYF	TGTGCCAGTAACGATCCCACAGGGACCTACGAGCAGTACTTC
TRBJ1-2	TRBV7-2	NA	TRBD1	CASSLSGGGDGYTF	TGTGCCAGCAGCTTATCAGGAGGGGGCGATGGCTACACCTTC
TRBJ2-2	TRBV11-3	NA	TRBD1	CASSLNTGATGELFF	TGTGCCAGCAGCTTAAATACAGGGGCTACCGGGGAGCTGTTTTTT
TRBJ2-1	TRBV6-5	NA	NA	CASSPQGFAYNEQFF	TGTGCCAGCAGTCCTCAGGGTTTCGCCTACAATGAGCAGTTCTTC
TRBJ2-3	TRBV23-1	NA	NA	CASSLLYRAHDTQYF	TGCGCCAGCAGTCTATTATACAGGGCACATGATACGCAGTATTTT
TRBJ1-2	TRBV28	NA	TRBD1	CASGTGTGPPLSYGYTF	TGTGCCAGCGGAACCGGGACAGGGCCTCCGCTATCCTATGGCTACACCTTC
TRBJ2-7	TRBV9	NA	TRBD2	CASSPTLSGGGEQYF	TGTGCCAGCAGCCCCACTCTTAGCGGGGGGGGCGAGCAGTACTTC
TRBJ1-1	TRBV2	NA	TRBD1	CASSVEDRGFAEAFF	TGTGCCAGCAGTGTAGAGGACAGGGGGTTCGCTGAAGCTTTCTTT
TRBJ2-3	TRBV10-3	NA	TRBD2	CAISYSRGESVDTQYF	TGTGCCATCAGTTACTCCCGGGGGGAGTCGGTGGATACGCAGTATTTT
TRBJ2-3	TRBV5-4	NA	TRBD2	CASSLGGSGITDTQYF	TGTGCCAGCAGCTTGGGTGGTAGCGGGATAACAGATACGCAGTATTTT
TRBJ2-5	TRBV3-1/TRBV3-2	NA	NA	CASSHEETQYF	TGTGCCAGCAGCCACGAAGAGACCCAGTACTTC
TRBJ1-5	TRBV28	NA	TRBD1	CASSADRGLVQPQHF	TGTGCCAGCAGTGCCGACAGGGGGCTGGTTCAGCCCCAGCATTTT
TRBJ2-6	TRBV2	NA	NA	CASKHLVGAGANVLTF	TGTGCCAGCAAGCACCTGGTGGGGGCCGGGGCCAACGTCCTGACTTTC
TRBJ1-5	TRBV6-5	NA	NA	CASSPSYNQPQHF	TGTGCCAGCAGTCCCAGTTACAATCAGCCCCAGCATTTT
TRBJ2-7	TRBV6-2/TRBV6-3	few	TRBD2	CASSYSSGGGYSYEQYF	TGTGCCAGCAGTTACTCGAGTGGCGGGGGATACTCCTACGAGCAGTACTTC
TRBJ1-1	TRBV6-5	NA	NA	CASTIAGGPGTEAFF	TGTGCCAGCACGATCGCGGGGGGGCCTGGCACTGAAGCTTTCTTT
TRBJ1-2	TRBV7-2	NA	TRBD1	CASSVGQGYGYTF	TGTGCCAGCAGCGTAGGACAGGGCTACGGCTACACCTTC
TRBJ2-1	TRBV15	NA	NA	CATSRALSGGGEQFF	TGTGCCACCAGCAGAGCCCTCTCCGGAGGCGGTGAGCAGTTCTTC
TRBJ1-5	TRBV30	NA	NA	CAWSQGRGYSNQPQHF	TGTGCCTGGAGTCAGGGTAGGGGGTATAGCAATCAGCCCCAGCATTTT
TRBJ1-2	TRBV3-1/TRBV3-2	many	TRBD1	CASSQGDRNNYGYTF	TGTGCCAGCAGCCAAGGGGACAGAAATAACTATGGCTACACCTTC
TRBJ1-4	TRBV4-1	NA	TRBD1	CASSQGQGAEKLFF	TGCGCCAGCAGCCAGGGACAGGGGGCCGAAAAACTGTTTTTT
TRBJ2-3	TRBV3-1/TRBV3-2	NA	TRBD2	CASSPGGASHTQYF	TGTGCCAGCAGCCCCGGGGGGGCCAGTCATACGCAGTATTTT
TRBJ2-3	TRBV9	NA	TRBD2	CASSVVTAGDTQYF	TGTGCCAGCAGCGTAGTGACAGCGGGGGATACGCAGTATTTT
TRBJ2-1	TRBV10-3	once	TRBD2	CAISVTSGAYNEQFF	TGTGCCATCAGCGTCACTAGCGGTGCCTACAATGAGCAGTTCTTC
TRBJ1-2	TRBV10-3	NA	NA	CAISPTETNYGYTF	TGTGCCATCAGTCCGACAGAGACTAACTATGGCTACACCTTC
TRBJ1-4	TRBV7-7	NA	NA	CASSLNAETDATNEKLFF	TGTGCCAGCAGCTTAAACGCTGAGACAGACGCAACTAATGAAAAACTGTTTTTT
TRBJ2-1	TRBV20-1	NA	NA	CSASGQYNEQFF	TGCAGTGCTAGTGGGCAATACAATGAGCAGTTCTTC
TRBJ2-1	TRBV2	NA	NA	CASTMTSINYNEQFF	TGTGCCAGCACCATGACATCAATAAACTACAATGAGCAGTTCTTC
TRBJ2-1	TRBV7-2	NA	TRBD2	CATGREAYNEQFF	TGTGCCACCGGGCGGGAGGCCTACAATGAGCAGTTCTTC
TRBJ2-1	TRBV7-6	NA	TRBD1	CASSLFRTGKKGNEQFF	TGTGCCAGCAGCTTATTCCGGACAGGGAAAAAGGGGAATGAGCAGTTCTTC
TRBJ1-1	TRBV29-1	NA	TRBD1	CSAWDRGTEAFF	TGCAGCGCCTGGGACAGGGGCACTGAAGCTTTCTTT
TRBJ1-3	TRBV7-6	NA	TRBD1	CASSPGQGISGNTIYF	TGTGCCAGCAGCCCCGGACAGGGGATCTCTGGAAACACCATATATTTT